Below are 7 T cell receptor beta chains sequenced from a single sample in a study of vaccination effects on CD4 cells after COVID-19. Clones were sequenced by immunoSEQ multiplex PCR, and TCRdb holds only the in-frame ones, with some missing. The repertoire has approximately 22,000 clones, about 80% of them found once; the top ten carry roughly 37%. No antigen is known for these receptors. Viral peptide pools were used in the ViraFEST assay to expand antigen-specific CD4+ T cells, and sequencing came afterward. Having been cultured for under twelve days, the cells underwent CD4+ T cell isolation. The person was diagnosed with PCR-confirmed SARS-CoV-2 infection between March and December 2020. This specimen was CD4+ T cells from PBMCs cultured with a peptide pool, taken before COVID-19 vaccination. The source of these receptors is a human donor who had a prior SARS-CoV-2 infection.

This clone was observed a few times. The V gene is TRBV30, the J gene TRBJ2-3; 8 bases are a match to TRBD2. The CDR3 consists of 16 residues. Trimming cost V 1 base and J 0 bases; bases outside gene matches: 6. Per germline, CDR1 GTSNPN and CDR2 SVGIG (reference sequence). Here the CDR3 reads CAWSDLAGSSTDTQYF. CDR3 nucleotides: TGTGCCTGGAGTGATCTAGCGGGCTCTAGCACAGATACGCAGTATTTT.

The rearrangement uses TRBV3-1 (or the pseudogene TRBV3-2) and TRBJ1-2; unclear D gene. Germline CDR1 LGHDT, CDR2 YNNKEL (reference sequence). This CDR3 has 12 amino acids. V was cut by 3 bases and J by 4 bases, with 6 bases left in between. This CDR3 is CASSQESYGYTF. In DNA form, the CDR3 reads TGTGCCAGCAGCCAGGAATCCTATGGCTACACCTTC.

CDR3 residues: CSASPVPRSSYNSPLHF. As DNA, the CDR3 is TGCAGTGCTAGTCCAGTCCCCCGGAGCTCCTATAATTCACCCCTCCACTTT. The V and J genes are TRBV20-1 and TRBJ1-6, with D uncertain. Germline V gene sequence: CDR1 DFQATT, CDR2 SNEGSKA (reference sequence). The CDR3 covers 17 residues. Trimming stripped 3 bases from V and 0 bases from J, with 15 bases between.

The chain combines TRBV5-6 with TRBJ2-2, with a possible D match to TRBD1 (5 bases). Deletions cut 4 bases from V and 7 bases from J, with 14 bases between. The germline V gene encodes CDR1 SGHDT and CDR2 YYEEEE. The CDR3 contains 14 residues. The CDR3 loop is CASSPVGRFGELFF. CDR3 coding DNA: TGTGCCAGCAGCCCCGTGGGGCGGTTCGGGGAGCTGTTTTTT.

The chain's CDR3 is CASRSDSFYGYTF. CDR3 sequence (DNA): TGCGCCAGCAGGTCGGACAGCTTCTATGGCTACACCTTC. This chain links TRBV5-1 with TRBJ1-2, with D perhaps TRBD1 (6 bases). The ends were cut back, 5 bases at V and 4 bases at J, with 12 bases in the middle. CDR3 length: 13 amino acids. CDR1 SGHRS and CDR2 YFSETQ come from the germline V gene.

The rearrangement uses TRBV5-1 and TRBJ1-3; possibly TRBD1 for D (5 bases). The CDR3 extends over 15 amino acids. The germline V and J ends were trimmed by 4 bases and 1 base, with 12 bases remaining between them. Germline assignment: CDR1 SGHRS and CDR2 YFSETQ. CDR3 in DNA: TGCGCCAGCAGCCGAGGGACGGTTTCTGGAAACACCATATATTTT. Its translation is CASSRGTVSGNTIYF.

V is TRBV7-2 and J is TRBJ1-5, with unresolved D. Germline loops: CDR1 SGHTA, CDR2 FQGNSA. V was clipped by 2 bases and J by 6 bases, with 8 bases between them. This CDR3 is built from 13 residues. CDR3 in amino acids: CASSLRVGQPQHF. The CDR3 nucleotides read TGTGCCAGCAGCTTAAGGGTGGGTCAGCCCCAGCATTTT.